These 22 T cell receptor beta chains were all obtained from the same sample, sequenced in a study of shared clonotypes between healthy human individuals. Profiling relied on immunoSEQ multiplex PCR, and the TCRdb table lists in-frame clones only, not all of them. The sample yields fewer than 650,000 clones, roughly four fifths seen once. The sequenced sample was PBMCs. These receptor sequences come from a woman between 40 and 50 years old in good health. Some clones in this sample may be carry-over from other donors' samples.

This chain links TRBV5-1 with TRBJ2-2; D ambiguous. Germline CDR1 is SGHRS and CDR2 is YFSETQ. The CDR3 length is 13 residues. Trimming removed 3 bases at V and 2 bases at J, with 5 bases between. CDR3: CASSSSNTGELFF. CDR3 bases: TGCGCCAGCAGCTCATCTAACACCGGGGAGCTGTTTTTT.

The genes are TRBV28 and TRBJ2-1; D possibly corresponds to TRBD1 (5 bases). CDR3 size: 12 residues. The germline gives CDR1 MDHEN, CDR2 SYDVKM. V was shortened by 3 bases and J by 13 bases, with 13 bases between the two germline ends. The CDR3, as DNA: TGTGCCAGCAGTTTCGACGACAGCAAACAGTTCTTC. Translation: CASSFDDSKQFF.

This clone was observed a single time. CDR3: CAWSVTGNTIYF. The CDR3, as DNA: TGTGCCTGGAGTGTAACTGGAAACACCATATATTTT. The chain carries TRBV30 and TRBJ1-3, with unresolved D. Germline assignment: CDR1 GTSNPN and CDR2 SVGIG (reference sequence). The germline V and J ends were trimmed by 0 bases and 2 bases, with 2 bases remaining between them. This CDR3 is 12 amino acids long.

The CDR3 loop reads CASNGVLAGEDEQFF. Here the CDR3 DNA reads TGCGCCAGCAACGGAGTTTTAGCGGGAGAGGATGAGCAGTTCTTC. The V call is TRBV5-1, the J call TRBJ2-1, with 9 bases fitting TRBD2. V was clipped by 6 bases and J by 8 bases; unmatched bases: 12. The CDR3 is 15 amino acids. Germline V gives CDR1 SGHRS, CDR2 YFSETQ.

The V call is TRBV7-3, the J call TRBJ2-5; D is perhaps TRBD1 (6 bases). The germline gives CDR1 SGHTA, CDR2 FQGTGA. V was clipped by 2 bases and J by 5 bases, with 21 bases between them. CDR3 length equals 17 residues. The CDR3 region is CASSLERGRGEGETQYF. The CDR3 DNA follows: TGTGCCAGCAGCTTAGAGCGTGGCAGGGGTGAGGGGGAGACCCAGTACTTC.

A few counts support this clone. The V gene is TRBV14, the J gene TRBJ1-1; D might be TRBD1 (6 bases). V gave up 4 bases and J gave up 3 bases, with 15 bases separating them. The germline gives CDR1 SGHDN, CDR2 FVKESK. This CDR3 contains 15 residues. The CDR3 sequence is CASSLQGMRYTEAFF. CDR3 nucleotides: TGTGCCAGCAGCCTACAGGGTATGAGGTACACTGAAGCTTTCTTT.

This clone has only one observation. V and J are TRBV6-6 and TRBJ2-7, with no clear D. V was clipped by 4 bases and J by 4 bases, with 5 bases between them. The CDR3 is 11 amino acids. The germline V gene has CDR1 MNHNY and CDR2 SVGAGI (reference sequence). CDR3: CASSFKYEQYF. CDR3 DNA: TGTGCCAGCAGTTTCAAATACGAGCAGTACTTC.

The rearrangement uses TRBV10-3 and TRBJ2-7, with 9 bases aligning to TRBD1. The ends lost 5 bases at V and 1 base at J; junction bases unmatched: 3. This CDR3 region has 14 residues. The V gene's germline CDR1 is ENHRY and CDR2 SYGVKD. The chain's CDR3 is CAISKGQGSYEQYF. The CDR3 nucleotides are TGTGCCATCAGTAAAGGACAGGGGTCCTACGAGCAGTACTTC.

J is TRBJ2-1 and V is TRBV9, with D perhaps given as TRBD1 or TRBD2 (5 bases each). Per germline, CDR1 SGDLS and CDR2 YYNGEE. Trimming pared 4 bases from V and 0 bases from J, leaving 14 bases between. This CDR3 spans 16 amino acids. The CDR3: CASSSFKGTSYNEQFF. CDR3 in DNA: TGTGCCAGCAGCTCCTTTAAAGGGACCTCCTACAATGAGCAGTTCTTC.

The sample holds a few counts of this clone. CDR3 loop: CATSTRDRASTDTQYF. The CDR3 bases are TGTGCCACCAGCACCAGGGACAGGGCAAGCACAGATACGCAGTATTTT. The V and J genes are TRBV15 and TRBJ2-3; 9 bases match TRBD1. This CDR3 has 16 amino acids. The ends lost 4 bases at V and 0 bases at J; junction bases unmatched: 5. Germline V gene sequence: CDR1 LNHNV, CDR2 YYDKDF (reference sequence).

The chain combines TRBV4-3 with TRBJ1-1, with 7 bases that match TRBD1. In germline, CDR1 is LGHNA, CDR2 YSLEER. V trimming: 2 bases; J trimming: 4 bases; junction bases outside the gene matches: 7. The CDR3 is 15 residues long. CDR3 nucleotide sequence: TGCGCCAGCAGCCAAAAGGACAGGTACCCCACTGAAGCTTTCTTT. Translated, it gives CASSQKDRYPTEAFF.

This clone was picked up one time. At the DNA level, this CDR3 is encoded by other sequences in the same sample as well. The genes are TRBV5-4 and TRBJ1-2; D gene uncertain. Germline V gene lookup returns CDR1 SGHNT and CDR2 YYREEE (reference sequence). The CDR3 covers 13 residues. V dropped 3 bases and J dropped 2 bases, with 8 bases sitting between them. The CDR3 DNA sequence: TGTGCCAGCAGCTCTGACGGGAACTATGGCTACACCTTC. Translating gives CASSSDGNYGYTF.

The rearrangement joins TRBV13 to TRBJ1-1, with D perhaps TRBD1 (6 bases). The CDR3 is 13 amino acids. V was clipped by 2 bases and J by 8 bases, with 12 bases between them. The V gene's germline CDR1 is PRHDT and CDR2 FYEKMQ (reference sequence). The CDR3 sequence is CASSLLVQGEAFF. The CDR3 DNA follows: TGTGCCAGCAGCTTACTTGTGCAGGGGGAAGCTTTCTTT. Complete variable domain (other parts from reference TRBV13 and TRBJ1-1): AAGVIQSPRHLIKEKRETATLKCYPIPRHDTVYWYQQGPGQDPQFLISFYEKMQSDKGSIPDRFSAQQFSDYHSELNMSSLELGDSALYFCASSLLVQGEAFFGQGTRLTVV.

This rearrangement joins TRBV18 to TRBJ1-3; D remains ambiguous. Germline V gene data show CDR1 as KGHSH and CDR2 as LQKENI. V lost 4 bases and J lost 2, with 12 bases in between. CDR3 length: 15 amino acids. The CDR3 spells CASSLEQQPGNTIYF. In DNA, the CDR3 is TGTGCCAGCTCACTGGAGCAGCAGCCTGGAAACACCATATATTTT.

This clone was counted a single time. The chain employs TRBV5-4 and TRBJ1-2, with 7 bases that match TRBD1. The V gene end was trimmed by 6 bases and the J gene end by 3 bases; junction bases not matched to a gene: 5. The CDR3 extends over 13 amino acids. Germline CDR1 is SGHNT and CDR2 is YYREEE (reference sequence). Here the CDR3 DNA reads TGTGCCAGCAACCGGGACAGCTACTATGGCTACACCTTC. As protein: CASNRDSYYGYTF. Combining the CDR3 with reference TRBV5-4 and TRBJ1-2 gives the whole variable domain ETGVTQSPTHLIKTRGQQVTLRCSSQSGHNTVSWYQQALGQGPQFIFQYYREEENGRGNFPPRFSGLQFPNYSSELNVNALELDDSALYLCASNRDSYYGYTFGSGTRLTVV.

The gene calls are TRBV10-2 and TRBJ2-7; 11 bases are a match to TRBD2. Germline V gene sequence: CDR1 WSHSY, CDR2 SAAADI. The CDR3 totals 14 residues. V was pared by 6 bases and J by 4 bases, with 5 bases of the junction left unmatched. CDR3 sequence: CASSTSGRGYEQYF. The CDR3 nucleotides read TGCGCCAGCAGCACTAGCGGGAGAGGGTACGAGCAGTACTTC.

This clone showed up just once. The rearrangement links TRBV7-2 to TRBJ1-2, with D possibly matching TRBD1 (6 bases). The germline V gene encodes CDR1 SGHTA and CDR2 FQGNSA. V was pared by 0 bases and J by 4 bases, with 12 bases between. CDR3 size: 15 residues. The CDR3 region has the DNA TGTGCCAGCAGCTTAGCGCTACAGGGCCTCTATGGCTACACCTTC. This sequence encodes CASSLALQGLYGYTF.

Comments on this clone: This same CDR3 is encoded by further DNA sequences in the sample. This chain connects TRBV27 to TRBJ1-1, with no clear D. Germline CDR1 reads MNHEY; CDR2 reads SMNVEV (reference sequence). Trimming took 2 bases from V and 2 from J, leaving 6 bases between them. The CDR3 spans 13 residues. The CDR3 sequence is CASSLGRNTEAFF. The CDR3 nucleotides read TGTGCCAGCAGTTTAGGGAGAAACACTGAAGCTTTCTTT.

This clone was counted between two and nine times. This rearrangement joins TRBV19 to TRBJ1-4; weak D call: TRBD1 (5 bases). This CDR3 is built from 11 residues. The germline CDR1 and CDR2 sequences are LNHDA and SQIVND (reference sequence). The V end lost 4 bases, the J end lost 10 bases, and 7 bases lay between the germline ends. CDR3 in amino acids: CASSTGRKLFF. The DNA of the CDR3 is TGTGCCAGTAGTACAGGGAGAAAACTGTTTTTT. The full variable domain, completed using reference TRBV19 and TRBJ1-4, is DGGITQSPKYLFRKEGQNVTLSCEQNLNHDAMYWYRQDPGQGLRLIYYSQIVNDFQKGDIAEGYSVSREKKESFPLTVTSAQKNPTAFYLCASSTGRKLFFGSGTQLSVL.

This clone was seen more than once but under ten times. V and J are TRBV27 and TRBJ1-2, with 7 bases identical to TRBD1. CDR1 and CDR2 (germline): MNHEY, SMNVEV (reference sequence). CDR3 size: 15 residues. V shed 6 bases, J shed 5 bases, and the junction held 12 bases outside the gene matches. CDR3 in amino acids: CASRGAGGQNYGYTF. The CDR3 bases are TGTGCCAGCAGAGGGGCCGGGGGACAGAATTATGGCTACACCTTC.

This chain joins TRBV11-2 and TRBJ2-7; TRBD1 matches at 12 bases. V gave up 4 bases and J gave up 5 bases; unmatched junction bases: 9. CDR1 and CDR2 from the germline V gene are SGHAT and FQNNGV. CDR3 length: 16 residues. CDR3 bases: TGTGCCAGCAGCTCAAACCTCGGGACAGGGGGCAACGAGCAGTACTTC. It codes for CASSSNLGTGGNEQYF.

This clone was seen more than once but under ten times. The chain links TRBV2 to TRBJ1-2; no clear D. This CDR3 spans 11 amino acids. Germline lookup yields CDR1 SNHLY and CDR2 FYNNEI. The germline V and J ends were trimmed by 5 bases and 5 bases, with 6 bases remaining between them. The CDR3 loop is CASSTDYGYTF. CDR3 nucleotides: TGTGCCAGCAGTACAGATTATGGCTACACCTTC.